This TCR beta chain was observed in a study of T-cell memory formation after mild COVID-19. With 2 bases clipped from V and 9 bases from J, the junction kept 12 bases outside the gene matches. Germline V CDR1 and CDR2: SGHNT, YENEEA. This CDR3 is 16 amino acids long. Constant-segment primers were used for 5'RACE, and the resulting TCR alpha and TCR beta cDNA libraries carried sample barcodes and UMIs. TCRdb itself ran the 5' RACE reads through MiXCR, one entry per CDR3 protein. The table includes fewer than 200,000 distinct CDR3 sequences, roughly 18% detected once. In this sample, this clonotype turned up a few times. The antigen is not known. Study-wide results and caveats: Day 15 to 85 contracting clones showed balanced CD4/CD8; later expanders leaned CD4+.

This chain links TRBV11-3 with TRBJ2-1; 8 bases map to TRBD2. The source material was PBMCs or a T cell subset sorted from them (not recorded which). This clonotype was sampled from a man between 18 and 29 years old who had mild COVID-19 (a few samples of this study predate the infection). Cell type and time point are not known. CDR3 in DNA: TGTGCCAGCAGCTTATACGGGGGGGCCGAGTTCACTGAGCAGTTCTTC. Translated: CASSLYGGAEFTEQFF.